Reported below is one T cell receptor beta chain. What antigen it recognizes has not been identified. Per-base qualities were not stored, and no clone one base away is much larger. The data belong to a study of blood T cell repertoires in COVID-19 (dated by TCRdb to 2020 to 2021). In the study overall: Samples covering the acute and convalescent phases of COVID-19 were provided by collaborators in the United States, Italy and Spain. The material from the prospective study consisted of cDNA or gDNA derived from T cells, B-cell-depleted T cells, or PBMCs. The dataset comprised deeply sampled blood TCRbeta repertoires from subjects exposed to, actively infected with, or recovered from COVID-19. A freely available public database, intended as a resource for researchers studying the immune response to SARS-CoV-2, is where the repertoires were released. Samples were obtained from the ongoing ImmuneRACE study (first 160 participants) and from roughly 1,300 subjects provided by 6 global collaborators. A de-identified subject ID, COVID-19 status, age in years and sex were almost always included in the sample metadata. HLA class I and class II types, where available, came from metadata supplied by the sample provider rather than from assay-based typing. The paper as a whole reports these results and caveats: The quantity of clinical and demographic metadata differed by source and by participant and was supplied without curation.

Taken from the germline V gene, the CDR1 and CDR2 loops are SNHLY and FYNNEI. At the junction V is shortened by 3 bases and J by 2 bases, with 8 bases in between. Taken from cysteine to phenylalanine, the CDR3 has 14 residues. Only the CDR3 portion is preserved as DNA: 42 bases, with reading frame beginning at the first base. The immunoSEQ Assay, a bias-controlled multiplex PCR, was used to amplify TCRbeta CDR3 regions from genomic DNA. Concerning the study's data processing: The number of nucleated cells in each sample was estimated by amplification of reference gene primers within the assay. To quantify the absolute abundance of each unique TCRbeta CDR3 rearrangement, sequence reads were collapsed and filtered. For each sample, productive Simpson clonality was calculated by taking the square root of Simpson's diversity index across productive rearrangements. TCRdb provides this immuneACCESS table in a form limited to in-frame rearrangements. Some clones are lacking; in checked studies, under half of them reflect an unresolved V gene, and why the rest are absent is not known. V and J calls and clone size are copied from that table; D and trimming were computed from the DNA. The sample table shows some 150,000 clones, and around 80% are seen once. The ten largest make up less than 7.5% of the sample.

Participants in the prospective study were enrolled through a virtual design, were aged about 18 to 90 years, and lived in roughly 26 United States geographic areas. Cohort assignment in the prospective study relied on participant-reported clinical history from a screening survey and a study questionnaire. For ImmuneRACE Cohort 3, a participant was defined as recovered based on two consecutive negative NP/OP PCR tests, clearance by a healthcare professional, or resolution of symptoms. In the prospective study, whole blood, serum and a nasopharyngeal or oropharyngeal swab were collected from each participant by mobile phlebotomists. Prospective study participants could optionally give additional blood draws and questionnaires over a roughly two-month period. Prospective study blood samples were shipped either frozen or at room temperature before DNA extraction.

The sequence derives from a woman between 50 and 59 years old who had recovered from COVID-19. Sequences were obtained from PBMCs or T cells enriched from blood (not recorded which). The sequence links TRBV2 to TRBJ1-5; a weak D assignment points to TRBD1 (5 bases agree). The CDR3 here reads CASSDQGGNQPQHF. The DNA sequence follows: TGTGCCAGCAGTGACCAGGGCGGCAATCAGCCCCAGCATTTT. Outside the CDR3, residues come from the reference TRBV2 and TRBJ1-5 proteins, so the full variable domain is: EPEVTQTPSHQVTQMGQEVILRCVPISNHLYFYWYRQILGQKVEFLVSFYNNEISEKSEIFDDQFSVERPDGSNFTLKIRSTKLEDSAMYFCASSDQGGNQPQHFGDGTRLSIL.